This TCR beta chain is from a study of control samples from healthy donors and cancer patients. The germline V gene has CDR1 MDHEN and CDR2 SYDVKM. CDR3 size: 14 residues. V shed 4 bases and J 3 bases; nucleotides not matched to a gene: 3. The method was immunoSEQ multiplex PCR; TCRdb's version includes in-frame clones alone and lacks a portion of them. The sample has roughly 100,000 clones, just over 90% seen once; the top ten hold over 0.85%. This TCR derives from a woman between 25 and 40 years old in good health. The chain has TRBV28 and TRBJ1-1; 9 nucleotides line up with TRBD1. The source material was blood. CDR3 sequence: CASSSGQGHTEAFF. CDR3 in DNA: TGTGCCAGCAGTTCGGGACAGGGTCACACTGAAGCTTTCTTT.